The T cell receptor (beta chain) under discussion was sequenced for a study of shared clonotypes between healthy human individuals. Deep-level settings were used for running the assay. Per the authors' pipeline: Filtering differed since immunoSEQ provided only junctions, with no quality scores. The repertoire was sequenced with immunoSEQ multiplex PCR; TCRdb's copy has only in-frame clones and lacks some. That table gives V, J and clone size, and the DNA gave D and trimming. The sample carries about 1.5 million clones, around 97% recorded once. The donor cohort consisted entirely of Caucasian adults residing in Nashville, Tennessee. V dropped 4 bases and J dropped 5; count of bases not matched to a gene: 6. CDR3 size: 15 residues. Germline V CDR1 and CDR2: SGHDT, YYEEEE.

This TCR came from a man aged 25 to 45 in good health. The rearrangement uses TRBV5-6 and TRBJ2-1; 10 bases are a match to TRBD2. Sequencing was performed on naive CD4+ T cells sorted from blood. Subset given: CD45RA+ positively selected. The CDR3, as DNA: TGTGCCAGCAGCAAAGGACTAGCGGCAGACAATGAGCAGTTCTTC. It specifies CASSKGLAADNEQFF.